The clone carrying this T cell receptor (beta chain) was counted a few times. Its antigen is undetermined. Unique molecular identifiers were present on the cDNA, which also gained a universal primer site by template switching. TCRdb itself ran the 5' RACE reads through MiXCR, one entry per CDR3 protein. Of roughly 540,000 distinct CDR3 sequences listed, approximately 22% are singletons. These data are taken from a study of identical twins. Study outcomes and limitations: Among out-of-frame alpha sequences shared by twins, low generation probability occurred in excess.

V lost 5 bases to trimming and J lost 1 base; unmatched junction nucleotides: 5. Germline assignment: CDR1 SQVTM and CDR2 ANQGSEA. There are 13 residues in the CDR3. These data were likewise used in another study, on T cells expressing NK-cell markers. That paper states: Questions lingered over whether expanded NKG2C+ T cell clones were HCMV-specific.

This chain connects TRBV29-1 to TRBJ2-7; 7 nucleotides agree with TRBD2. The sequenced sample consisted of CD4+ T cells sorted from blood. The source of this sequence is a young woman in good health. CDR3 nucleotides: TGCAGCGTTATTAGCGGGCCTTCCTACGAGCAGTACTTC. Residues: CSVISGPSYEQYF.